This T cell receptor (beta chain) was retrieved from a study of cytomegalovirus exposure and HLA in healthy donors (dated by TCRdb to 2016 to 2017). Looking at the study overall: According to a later analysis, one platform produced both the 110 or so validation repertoires and the roughly 640 repertoires of the first cohort. The study aimed to test whether signatures of past pathogen exposure could be identified by cataloging public T cell receptors. A separate validation cohort of 90 to 150 different subjects was used in addition to the roughly 720-subject first cohort. To predict cytomegalovirus infection status, the study combined high-throughput TCR immunosequencing, statistical association of individual TCRs with disease status, and machine learning. Paper-wide results and their limitations: In vitro tests confirmed that a few of the cytomegalovirus-associated TCR beta chains recognize cytomegalovirus antigens. According to the authors, the approach could potentially be generalized to other disease states and immunological phenotypes. Across donors, most TCR sequences were observed very rarely, whereas some public TCRs were present in many individuals. The validation cohort had no HLA typing available for a later analysis, so co-occurrence within that cohort was assessed over all 120 or so repertoires. The study listed 170 or so TCR beta chains as associated with cytomegalovirus. The classifier was reported to diagnose cytomegalovirus status with high specificity and sensitivity in both the original cohort and the validation cohort. Of the cluster scores, approximately 95% were above 0 in a later analysis, which found that TCRs clustered in the first cohort also tended to co-occur in the 95 to 150 validation repertoires.

Library construction relied on the immunoSEQ multiplex PCR assay. Under the source paper's analysis protocol: A statistical classification framework was developed to diagnose cytomegalovirus status using the catalog of TCR beta chain sequences. TCRdb took over this immuneACCESS table, retaining in-frame rearrangements with V and J assigned. Such tables are incomplete; in checked studies, under half of the missing clones stem from an unresolved V gene, and the remainder is unexplained. V and J calls plus clone size are reproduced from that table; the DNA served to infer D and trimming. The table for this sample lists roughly 130,000 clones; 75% to 90% of them were counted only once. The ten largest clones take up 6.2% of the sample. V loses 1 base, J loses 7 bases, and the germline ends lie 11 bases apart. The CDR3 spans 13 residues, from the cysteine through the phenylalanine. The CDR3 DNA has 39 bases and is translated from base 1. CDR1 and CDR2 (SNHLY, FYNNEI) derive from the germline V gene.

The donors were included in the validation cohort of approximately 130 subjects, a group kept apart from the roughly 690-subject first cohort. Comments on this clone: This clone's antigen is unknown. The sample holds no much larger clone one base away, and base qualities are not on file.

What was sequenced was PBMCs. This TCR derives from a woman aged 30 to 39 in good health and CMV-seropositive. The chain is encoded by TRBV2 joined to TRBJ2-7; TRBD2 might be the D gene, on 6 matching bases. In nucleotide form, the sequence is TGTGCCAGCAGTGAAGGACTAGTTACGGAGCAGTACTTC. Its translation is CASSEGLVTEQYF.